This TCR beta chain was observed in a study of Ad26.COV2.S vaccination and SARS-CoV-2 variants. The germline CDR1 and CDR2 sequences are SGHVS and FNYEAQ. This CDR3 has 17 residues. V was trimmed by 5 bases and J by 2 bases, leaving 19 bases between them. Treatment reported: some 19 received Ad26.COV2.S at low or high dose, single or two shots; five or six received placebo; per-sample allocation not given. Samples were taken on day 63 after the first vaccine or placebo injection. Remarks on this clone: The antigen remains undetermined.

General study results and limits: For non-spike TCRs, breadth in vaccine recipients resembled that in placebo recipients.

Only in-frame clones appear in the TCRdb table, and some are missing; sequencing was by immunoSEQ multiplex PCR. The sample has around 300,000 clones; about nine tenths are singletons. This sequence originates from a person aged 18-65 years who received the Ad26.COV2.S COVID-19 vaccine or a placebo. This chain uses TRBV7-6 with TRBJ1-5, with D unclear. The material sequenced was peripheral blood, taken in a trial of Ad26.COV2.S vaccine versus placebo. CDR3 nucleotides: TGTGCCAGCAGCCCCATGGGCGGTAACACCCGCAATCAGCCCCAGCATTTT. This translates into CASSPMGGNTRNQPQHF. The full variable domain, in which reference TRBV7-6 and TRBJ1-5 provide the parts outside the CDR3, is GAGVSQSPRYKVTKRGQDVALRCDPISGHVSLYWYRQALGQGPEFLTYFNYEAQQDKSGLPNDRFSAERPEGSISTLTIQRTEQRDSAMYRCASSPMGGNTRNQPQHFGDGTRLSIL.